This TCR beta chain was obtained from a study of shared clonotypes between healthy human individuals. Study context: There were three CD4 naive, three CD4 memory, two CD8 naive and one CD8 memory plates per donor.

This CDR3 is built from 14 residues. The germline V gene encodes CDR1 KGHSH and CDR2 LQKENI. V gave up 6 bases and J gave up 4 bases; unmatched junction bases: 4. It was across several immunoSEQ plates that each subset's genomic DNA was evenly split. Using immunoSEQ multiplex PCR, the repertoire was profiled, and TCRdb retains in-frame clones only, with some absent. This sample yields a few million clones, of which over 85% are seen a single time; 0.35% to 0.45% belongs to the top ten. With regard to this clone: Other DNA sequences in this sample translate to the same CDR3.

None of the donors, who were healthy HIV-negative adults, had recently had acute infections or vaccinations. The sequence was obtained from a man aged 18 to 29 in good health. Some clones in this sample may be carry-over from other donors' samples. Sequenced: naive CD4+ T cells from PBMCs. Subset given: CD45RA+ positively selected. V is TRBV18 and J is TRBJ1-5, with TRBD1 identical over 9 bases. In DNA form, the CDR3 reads TGTGCCAGCTCCCCCGACAGGGGGAATCAGCCCCAGCATTTT. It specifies CASSPDRGNQPQHF. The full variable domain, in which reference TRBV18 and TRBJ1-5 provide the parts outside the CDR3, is NAGVMQNPRHLVRRRGQEARLRCSPMKGHSHVYWYRQLPEEGLKFMVYLQKENIIDESGMPKERFSAEFPKEGPSILRIQQVVRGDSAAYFCASSPDRGNQPQHFGDGTRLSIL.